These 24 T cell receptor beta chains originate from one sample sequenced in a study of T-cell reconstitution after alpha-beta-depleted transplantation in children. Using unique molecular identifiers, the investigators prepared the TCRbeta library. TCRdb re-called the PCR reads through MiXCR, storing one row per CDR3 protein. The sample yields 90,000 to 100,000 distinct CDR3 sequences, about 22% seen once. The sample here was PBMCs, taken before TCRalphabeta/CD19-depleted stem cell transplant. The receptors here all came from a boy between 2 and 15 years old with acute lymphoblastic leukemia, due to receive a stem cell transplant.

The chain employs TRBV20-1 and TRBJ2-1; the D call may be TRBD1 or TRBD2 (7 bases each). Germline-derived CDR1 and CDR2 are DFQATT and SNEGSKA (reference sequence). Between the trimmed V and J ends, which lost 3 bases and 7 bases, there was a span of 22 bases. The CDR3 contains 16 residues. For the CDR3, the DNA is TGCAGTGCTAGTTCCAGGGGGGGCCTCCTCGGGAATGAGCAGTTCTTC. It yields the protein CSASSRGGLLGNEQFF.

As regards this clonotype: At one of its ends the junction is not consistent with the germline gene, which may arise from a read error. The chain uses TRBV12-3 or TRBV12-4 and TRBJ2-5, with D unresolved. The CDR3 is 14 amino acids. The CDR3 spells CASGEPSRGETPYF. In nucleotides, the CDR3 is TGTGCCAGCGGCGAACCTTCCCGAGGAGAGACCCCGTACTTC.

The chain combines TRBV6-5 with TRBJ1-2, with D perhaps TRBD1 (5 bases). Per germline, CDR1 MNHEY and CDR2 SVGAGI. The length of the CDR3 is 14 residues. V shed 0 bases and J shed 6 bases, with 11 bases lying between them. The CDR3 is CASSYSTGTNGYTF. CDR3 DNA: TGTGCCAGCAGTTACTCTACTGGGACCAATGGCTACACCTTC.

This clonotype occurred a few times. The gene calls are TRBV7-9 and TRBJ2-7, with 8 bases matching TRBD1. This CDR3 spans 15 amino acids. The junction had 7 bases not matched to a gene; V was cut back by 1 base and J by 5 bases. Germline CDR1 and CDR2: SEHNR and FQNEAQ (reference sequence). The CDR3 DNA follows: TGTGCCAGCAGCTTAGGACAGGGGCGTACGAACGAGCAGTACTTC. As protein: CASSLGQGRTNEQYF.

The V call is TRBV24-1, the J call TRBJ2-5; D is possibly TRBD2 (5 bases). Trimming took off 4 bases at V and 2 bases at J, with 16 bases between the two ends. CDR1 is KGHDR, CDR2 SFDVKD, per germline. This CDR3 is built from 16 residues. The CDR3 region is CATSESQADHQETQYF. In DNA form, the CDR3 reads TGTGCCACCAGTGAGAGCCAAGCGGATCATCAAGAGACCCAGTACTTC.

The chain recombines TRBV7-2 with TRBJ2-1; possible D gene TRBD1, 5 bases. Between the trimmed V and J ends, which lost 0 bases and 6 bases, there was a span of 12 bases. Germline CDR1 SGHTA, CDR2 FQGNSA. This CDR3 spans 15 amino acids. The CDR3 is CASSLAGQKGNEQFF. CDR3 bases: TGTGCCAGCAGCTTAGCGGGGCAAAAGGGCAATGAGCAGTTCTTC.

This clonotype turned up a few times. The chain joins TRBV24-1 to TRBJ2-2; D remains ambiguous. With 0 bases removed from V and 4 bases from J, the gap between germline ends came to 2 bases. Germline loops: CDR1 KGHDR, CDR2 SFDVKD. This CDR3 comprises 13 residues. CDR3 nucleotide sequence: TGTGCCACCAGTGATTTGCCCACCGGGGAGCTGTTTTTT. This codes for CATSDLPTGELFF.

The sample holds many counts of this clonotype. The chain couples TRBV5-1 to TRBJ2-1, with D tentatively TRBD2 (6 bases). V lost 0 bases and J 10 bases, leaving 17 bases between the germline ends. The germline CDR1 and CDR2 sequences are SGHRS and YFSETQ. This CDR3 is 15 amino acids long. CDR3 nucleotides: TGCGCCAGCAGCTTGGTATTAGCGGAGGGTCGAGAGCAGTTCTTC. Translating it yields CASSLVLAEGREQFF.

CDR3: CASIGLATYNEQFF. The CDR3 DNA reads TGTGCCAGCATCGGACTAGCGACTTACAATGAGCAGTTCTTC. J is TRBJ2-1 and V is TRBV5-5; TRBD2 aligns across 9 bases. The germline V gene encodes CDR1 SGHKS and CDR2 YYEKEE (reference sequence). With 6 bases clipped from V and 4 bases from J, the junction kept 5 bases outside the gene matches. The CDR3 spans 14 residues.

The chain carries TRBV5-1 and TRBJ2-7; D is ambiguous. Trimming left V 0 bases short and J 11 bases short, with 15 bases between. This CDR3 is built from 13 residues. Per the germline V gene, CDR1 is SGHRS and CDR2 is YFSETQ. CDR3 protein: CASSLALGKDKYF. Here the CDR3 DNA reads TGCGCCAGCAGCTTGGCGCTAGGGAAAGATAAGTACTTC.

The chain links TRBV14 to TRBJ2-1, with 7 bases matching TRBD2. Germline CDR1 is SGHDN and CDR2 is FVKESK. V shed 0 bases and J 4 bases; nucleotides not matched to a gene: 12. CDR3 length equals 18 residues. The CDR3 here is CASSQDREEGLPYNEQFF. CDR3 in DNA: TGTGCCAGCAGCCAAGATCGGGAGGAGGGCCTACCATACAATGAGCAGTTCTTC.

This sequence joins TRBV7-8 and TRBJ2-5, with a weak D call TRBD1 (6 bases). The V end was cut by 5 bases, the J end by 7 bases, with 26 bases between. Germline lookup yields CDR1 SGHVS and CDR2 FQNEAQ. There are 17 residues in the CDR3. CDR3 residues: CASSPGVGQVTGGTQYF. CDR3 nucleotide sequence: TGTGCCAGCAGCCCCGGAGTGGGACAAGTAACTGGTGGGACCCAGTACTTC.

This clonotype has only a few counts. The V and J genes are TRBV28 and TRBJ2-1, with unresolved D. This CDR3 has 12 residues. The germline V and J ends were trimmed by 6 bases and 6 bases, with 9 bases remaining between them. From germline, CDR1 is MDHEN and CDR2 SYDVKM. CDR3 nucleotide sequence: TGTGCCAGCAGCTCCCCCCCCAATGAGCAGTTCTTC. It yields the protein CASSSPPNEQFF.

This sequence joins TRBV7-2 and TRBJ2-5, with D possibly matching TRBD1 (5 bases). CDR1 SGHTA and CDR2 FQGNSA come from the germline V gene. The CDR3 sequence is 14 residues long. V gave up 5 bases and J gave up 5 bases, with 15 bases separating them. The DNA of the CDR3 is TGTGCCAGCAGCCCCCGCGACAGTCCGGAGACCCAGTACTTC. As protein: CASSPRDSPETQYF.

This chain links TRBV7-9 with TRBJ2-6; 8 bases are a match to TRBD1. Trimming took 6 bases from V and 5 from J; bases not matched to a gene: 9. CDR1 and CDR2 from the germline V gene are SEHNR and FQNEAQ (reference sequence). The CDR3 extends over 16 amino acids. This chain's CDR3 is CASRVIVRGRANVLTF. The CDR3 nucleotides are TGTGCCAGCAGGGTTATCGTCAGGGGGCGGGCCAACGTCCTGACTTTC.

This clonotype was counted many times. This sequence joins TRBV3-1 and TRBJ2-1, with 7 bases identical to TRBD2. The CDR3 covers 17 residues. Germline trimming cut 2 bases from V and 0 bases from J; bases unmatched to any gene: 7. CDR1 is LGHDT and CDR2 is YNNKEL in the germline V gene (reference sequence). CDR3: CASSQSSGGGSYNEQFF. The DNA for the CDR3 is TGTGCCAGCAGCCAATCTAGCGGAGGTGGCTCCTACAATGAGCAGTTCTTC.

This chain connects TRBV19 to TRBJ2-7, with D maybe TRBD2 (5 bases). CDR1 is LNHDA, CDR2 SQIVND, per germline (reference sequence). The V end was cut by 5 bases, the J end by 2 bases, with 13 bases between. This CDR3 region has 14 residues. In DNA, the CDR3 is TGTGCCAGTAGTCGGCAGCCGGGAACCTACGAGCAGTACTTC. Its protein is CASSRQPGTYEQYF.

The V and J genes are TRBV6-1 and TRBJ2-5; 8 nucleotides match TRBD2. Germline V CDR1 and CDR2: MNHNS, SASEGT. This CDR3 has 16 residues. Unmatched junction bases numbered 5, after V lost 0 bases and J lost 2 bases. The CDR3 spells CASSEAGAGVQETQYF. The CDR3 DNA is TGTGCCAGCAGTGAAGCCGGAGCGGGAGTGCAAGAGACCCAGTACTTC.

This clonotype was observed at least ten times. This CDR3 is CASTYPTDDTQYF. DNA for the CDR3: TGTGCCAGCACCTATCCGACGGACGATACGCAGTATTTT. The chain combines TRBV12-3 or TRBV12-4 with TRBJ2-3; D remains ambiguous. This CDR3 comprises 13 residues. Trimming took 7 bases from V and 6 from J, leaving 14 bases between them.

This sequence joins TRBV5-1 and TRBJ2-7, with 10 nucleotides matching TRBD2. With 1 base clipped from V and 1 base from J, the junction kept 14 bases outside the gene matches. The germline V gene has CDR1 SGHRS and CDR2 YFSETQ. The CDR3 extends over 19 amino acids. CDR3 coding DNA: TGCGCCAGCAGCTTGATGACTAGCGGGCCTTCAAAAGTTTCCTACGAGCAGTACTTC. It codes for CASSLMTSGPSKVSYEQYF.

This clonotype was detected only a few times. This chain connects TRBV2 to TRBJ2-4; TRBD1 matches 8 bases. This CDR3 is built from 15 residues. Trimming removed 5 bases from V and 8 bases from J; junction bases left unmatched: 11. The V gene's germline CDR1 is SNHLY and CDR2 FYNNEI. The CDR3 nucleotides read TGTGCCAGCAGTCTGGACAGGGCGCAGGGGGACATTCAGTACTTC. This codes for CASSLDRAQGDIQYF.

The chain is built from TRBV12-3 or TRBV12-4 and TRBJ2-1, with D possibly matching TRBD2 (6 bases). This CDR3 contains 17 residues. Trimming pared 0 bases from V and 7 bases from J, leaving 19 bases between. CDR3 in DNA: TGTGCCAGCAGTTTAGCGTCCGCCGGACTATTTACGAATGAGCAGTTCTTC. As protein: CASSLASAGLFTNEQFF.

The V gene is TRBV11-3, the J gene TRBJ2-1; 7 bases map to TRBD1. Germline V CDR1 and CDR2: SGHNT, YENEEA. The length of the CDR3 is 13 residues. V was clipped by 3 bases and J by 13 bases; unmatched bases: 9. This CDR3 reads CASSFRDSGYQFF. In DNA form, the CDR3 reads TGTGCCAGCAGCTTTCGGGACAGTGGATATCAGTTCTTC.

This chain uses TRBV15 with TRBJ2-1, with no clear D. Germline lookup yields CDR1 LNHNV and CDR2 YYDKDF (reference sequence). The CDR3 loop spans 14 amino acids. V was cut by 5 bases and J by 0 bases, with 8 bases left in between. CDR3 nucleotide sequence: TGTGCCACCAGCGAAACAAGCTCCTACAATGAGCAGTTCTTC. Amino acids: CATSETSSYNEQFF.